Presented here are 23 T cell receptor beta chains from one specimen sequenced in a study of vaccination and CD4 T cells after COVID-19. Treatment meaning: roughly 10-day PBMC culture with coronavirus spike peptide pools or control peptides (ViraFEST assay). Their antigens are not known. The Oncomine TCR Beta short-read assay sequenced DNA from cultured CD4+ T cells. MiXCR was run by TCRdb on the PCR reads, yielding one entry per CDR3 protein. Counted here are roughly 22,000 distinct CDR3 sequences, approximately 30% occurring once; the ten biggest clones make up roughly 12%. Specimen: cultured CD4+ T cells from blood. Receptors were obtained from a human donor with COVID-19.

This clonotype appeared once. The rearrangement joins TRBV6-4 to TRBJ2-2; D possibly corresponds to TRBD2 (7 bases). The germline CDR1 and CDR2 sequences are MRHNA and SNTAGT. This CDR3 contains 16 residues. Trimming stripped 2 bases from V and 9 bases from J, with 19 bases between. The CDR3 protein is CASSDDARGHLRELFF. CDR3 coding DNA: TGTGCCAGCAGTGACGACGCGCGGGGGCATCTTCGGGAGCTGTTTTTT.

The rearrangement joins TRBV7-9 to TRBJ1-1, with D uncertain. CDR1 and CDR2 (germline): SEHNR, FQNEAQ (reference sequence). Deletions cut 2 bases from V and 1 base from J, with 5 bases between. The CDR3 contains 13 residues. The CDR3 DNA reads TGTGCCAGCAGCTTATCCCAGAACACTGAAGCTTTCTTT. This translates into CASSLSQNTEAFF.

This chain links TRBV14 with TRBJ1-1, with D hard to call. From germline, CDR1 is SGHDN and CDR2 FVKESK. This CDR3 is built from 13 residues. Trimming removed 4 bases from V and 3 bases from J, with 9 bases in between. The CDR3 DNA reads TGTGCCAGCAGCCCCCGGCGGGACACTGAAGCTTTCTTT. This codes for CASSPRRDTEAFF.

V usage is TRBV6-2 or TRBV6-3 and J usage is TRBJ2-5, with 7 bases that match TRBD2. With 4 bases clipped from V and 5 bases from J, the junction kept 13 bases outside the gene matches. CDR1 and CDR2 (germline): MNHEY, SVGEGT. CDR3 length equals 16 residues. The CDR3 DNA reads TGTGCCAGCAGTTCCCCCCGCGGGGGAACTTTGGAGACCCAGTACTTC. This codes for CASSSPRGGTLETQYF.

This clonotype was detected a few times. This chain uses TRBV6-1 with TRBJ2-7; D might be TRBD1 (6 bases). Trimming took 5 bases from V and 5 from J, leaving 22 bases between them. Germline lookup yields CDR1 MNHNS and CDR2 SASEGT. The CDR3 length is 16 residues. As DNA, the CDR3 is TGTGCCAGCAGTAAAACAGGGCTCTCCCTCTTGGACGAGCAGTACTTC. Protein sequence: CASSKTGLSLLDEQYF.

This chain uses TRBV5-1 with TRBJ2-1; either TRBD1 or TRBD2 may supply D (5 bases each). The CDR3 loop spans 13 amino acids. The germline gives CDR1 SGHRS, CDR2 YFSETQ. Trimming stripped 3 bases from V and 7 bases from J, with 11 bases between. The CDR3 DNA reads TGCGCCAGCAGCTGGGGACGGTGGAATGAGCAGTTCTTC. Amino acid sequence: CASSWGRWNEQFF.

The chain combines TRBV2 with TRBJ2-1; TRBD1 agrees at 7 bases. This CDR3 region has 14 residues. CDR1 is SNHLY, CDR2 FYNNEI, per germline. After removal of 7 bases from V and 5 bases from J, the junction contained 8 bases not matched to a gene. CDR3 in amino acids: CASILRDRHNEQFF. CDR3 nucleotide sequence: TGTGCCAGCATCCTCCGGGACAGACACAATGAGCAGTTCTTC.

CDR3 region: CASSSREGPGRGYTF. The CDR3 nucleotides are TGTGCCAGCAGTTCCCGGGAGGGCCCCGGTCGAGGCTACACCTTC. The chain is built from TRBV12-3 or TRBV12-4 and TRBJ1-2, with D unclear. The V end lost 4 bases, the J end lost 8 bases, and 20 bases lay between the germline ends. CDR3 length equals 15 residues.

The rearrangement joins TRBV28 to TRBJ1-1, with 7 bases identical to TRBD1. The CDR3 has 14 amino acids. V shed 5 bases and J 5 bases; nucleotides not matched to a gene: 8. In germline, CDR1 is MDHEN, CDR2 SYDVKM. This CDR3 reads CASSTDRVGTEAFF. In nucleotides, the CDR3 is TGTGCCAGCAGTACCGACAGGGTTGGAACTGAAGCTTTCTTT.

The chain has TRBV12-3 or TRBV12-4 and TRBJ1-1; unclear D gene. The CDR3 extends over 13 amino acids. Trimming shortened V by 1 base and J by 0 bases, and 3 bases separated the two germline ends. CDR3 region: CASSLGVNTEAFF. The CDR3 DNA is TGTGCCAGCAGTTTAGGCGTGAACACTGAAGCTTTCTTT.

V usage is TRBV7-9 and J usage is TRBJ1-2; the match to TRBD1 covers 7 bases. Per the germline V gene, CDR1 is SEHNR and CDR2 is FQNEAQ (reference sequence). The CDR3 is 16 amino acids. V lost 4 bases, J lost 0 bases, and 8 bases stayed unmatched. CDR3 nucleotides: TGTGCCAGCAGCTCTGTAACGACAGGGACTAACTATGGCTACACCTTC. Amino acid sequence: CASSSVTTGTNYGYTF.

The V and J genes are TRBV11-3 and TRBJ2-3; D might be TRBD1 or TRBD2, each matching 5 bases. Germline V gene sequence: CDR1 SGHNT, CDR2 YENEEA. Trimming removed 5 bases from V and 0 bases from J, with 21 bases in between. The CDR3 consists of 18 residues. The CDR3 sequence is CASSGHQRRPPSTDTQYF. Written as DNA, the CDR3 is TGTGCCAGCAGCGGACACCAGCGGCGCCCGCCTAGCACAGATACGCAGTATTTT.

This clonotype has just a few counts. In nucleotides, the CDR3 is TGTGCCAGCAGCACACGGACAGTTTCCGCGCTCTATGGCTACACCTTC. Translated: CASSTRTVSALYGYTF. The chain has TRBV7-8 and TRBJ1-2, with a possible D match to TRBD1 (6 bases). The CDR3 length is 16 residues. The V end lost 5 bases, the J end lost 4 bases, and 20 bases lay between the germline ends. Germline CDR1 SGHVS, CDR2 FQNEAQ.

This clonotype was detected a few times. The CDR3 sequence is CASSPSRPQGAQHF. The DNA of the CDR3 is TGTGCCAGCAGTCCTAGTAGACCACAGGGAGCCCAGCATTTT. The chain combines TRBV27 with TRBJ1-5; possibly TRBD1 for D (6 bases). Trimming cost V 5 bases and J 11 bases, with 19 bases left between them. Germline CDR1 MNHEY, CDR2 SMNVEV (reference sequence). The CDR3 runs to 14 residues.

This clonotype was seen a few times. The V and J genes are TRBV5-8 and TRBJ1-5, with D possibly being TRBD1 (5 bases). In germline, CDR1 is SGHTS, CDR2 YDEGEE. CDR3 length: 15 residues. The ends were cut back, 3 bases at V and 2 bases at J, with 12 bases in the middle. CDR3 region: CASSSLGDGNQPQHF. DNA for the CDR3: TGTGCCAGCAGCTCATTGGGGGATGGCAATCAGCCCCAGCATTTT. The whole variable domain, filled in from reference TRBV5-8 and TRBJ1-5, reads EAGVTQSPTHLIKTRGQQATLRCSPISGHTSVYWYQQALGLGLQFLLWYDEGEERNRGNFPPRFSGRQFPNYSSELNVNALELEDSALYLCASSSLGDGNQPQHFGDGTRLSIL.

The CDR3 here is CASSYLRGYEQYF. CDR3 DNA sequence: TGTGCCAGCAGTTATCTACGGGGCTACGAGCAGTACTTC. J is TRBJ2-7 and V is TRBV6-2 or TRBV6-3, with D possibly matching TRBD2 (5 bases). This CDR3 contains 13 residues. Germline V gene lookup returns CDR1 MNHEY and CDR2 SVGEGT. V shed 3 bases and J shed 3 bases, with 9 bases lying between them.

This clonotype was seen more than once but under ten times. V gene TRBV6-1 combines with J gene TRBJ2-2; no definite D call. CDR3 length equals 14 residues. V lost 3 bases to trimming and J lost 4 bases, with 9 bases between them. CDR1 and CDR2 (germline): MNHNS, SASEGT. CDR3 coding DNA: TGTGCCAGCAGTGAGATCCTAGGCACCGGGGAGCTGTTTTTT. The encoded protein is CASSEILGTGELFF.

This clonotype counts as medium-sized. The gene calls are TRBV6-1 and TRBJ1-2, with D possibly being TRBD1 (5 bases). Germline V gene sequence: CDR1 MNHNS, CDR2 SASEGT. V was pared by 7 bases and J by 2 bases, with 14 bases between. This CDR3 is built from 14 residues. In DNA form, the CDR3 reads TGTGCCAGCATCTTTGACAGCGGGAACTATGGCTACACCTTC. Its translation is CASIFDSGNYGYTF.

This CDR3 is CASSLYGSGANVLTF. The CDR3 DNA follows: TGTGCCAGCAGTTTATATGGGTCTGGGGCCAACGTCCTGACTTTC. The chain uses TRBV12-3 or TRBV12-4 and TRBJ2-6; D gene ambiguous. Trimming took off 2 bases at V and 1 base at J, with 6 bases between the two ends. This CDR3 is 15 amino acids long.

The table lists this clonotype with a few counts. The gene calls are TRBV25-1 and TRBJ2-5, with 7 bases identical to TRBD2. Germline V lookup: CDR1 MGHDK, CDR2 SYGVNS. The CDR3 is made up of 15 amino acids. V was clipped by 5 bases and J by 3 bases; unmatched bases: 9. For the CDR3, the DNA is TGTGCCAGCAGTCGGGCGCTAGCGGCCGAAGAGACCCAGTACTTC. Its translation: CASSRALAAEETQYF.

The chain has TRBV2 and TRBJ1-5; TRBD1 matches at 8 bases. From germline, CDR1 is SNHLY and CDR2 FYNNEI. V gave up 6 bases and J gave up 6 bases; unmatched junction bases: 1. The CDR3 is 12 amino acids. In DNA, the CDR3 is TGTGCCAGCAGCCAGGGGGCTCAGCCCCAGCATTTT. It encodes CASSQGAQPQHF.

This clonotype has just a few counts. The CDR3 spells CSATQQGVLAGGPETQYF. Here the CDR3 DNA reads TGCAGTGCCACGCAGCAGGGGGTGCTAGCGGGGGGGCCCGAGACCCAGTACTTC. This chain links TRBV20-1 with TRBJ2-5, with 12 bases matching TRBD2. The germline CDR1 and CDR2 sequences are DFQATT and SNEGSKA (reference sequence). The CDR3 has 18 residues. V trimming: 6 bases; J trimming: 5 bases; junction bases outside the gene matches: 19.

This clonotype was recorded once. CDR3 coding DNA: TGTGCCAGCAGGGGACAGGGGGCGGCCGGGGAGCTGTTTTTT. It codes for CASRGQGAAGELFF. The gene calls are TRBV2 and TRBJ2-2; 12 bases match TRBD1. This CDR3 contains 14 residues. With V trimmed by 6 bases and J by 6 bases, 2 bases remained unmatched. Germline CDR1 SNHLY, CDR2 FYNNEI. The complete variable domain, with remaining parts taken from reference TRBV2 and TRBJ2-2, reads EPEVTQTPSHQVTQMGQEVILRCVPISNHLYFYWYRQILGQKVEFLVSFYNNEISEKSEIFDDQFSVERPDGSNFTLKIRSTKLEDSAMYFCASRGQGAAGELFFGEGSRLTVL.